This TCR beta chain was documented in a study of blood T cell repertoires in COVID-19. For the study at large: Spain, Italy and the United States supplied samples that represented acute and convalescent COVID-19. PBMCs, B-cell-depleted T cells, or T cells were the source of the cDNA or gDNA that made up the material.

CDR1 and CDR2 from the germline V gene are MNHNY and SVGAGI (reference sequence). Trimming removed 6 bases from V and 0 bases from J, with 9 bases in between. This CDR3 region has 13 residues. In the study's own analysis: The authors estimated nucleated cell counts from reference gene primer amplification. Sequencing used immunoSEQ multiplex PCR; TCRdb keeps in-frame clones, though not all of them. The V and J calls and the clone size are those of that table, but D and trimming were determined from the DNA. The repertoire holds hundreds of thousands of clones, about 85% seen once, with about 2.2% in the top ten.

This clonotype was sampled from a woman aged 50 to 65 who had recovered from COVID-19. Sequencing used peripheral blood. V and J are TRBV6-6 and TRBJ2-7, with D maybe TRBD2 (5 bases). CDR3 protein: CASRAGDSYEQYF. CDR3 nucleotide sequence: TGTGCCAGCAGGGCGGGCGACTCCTACGAGCAGTACTTC.